These T cell receptor beta chains were read from a single sample in a study of graft-versus-host responses after intestinal transplantation. TCRdb's copy holds only in-frame clones and misses some; the assay was immunoSEQ multiplex PCR. This sample has approximately 15,000 clones, with about three fifths found just once. This specimen was ileum tissue, taken 524 days after transplant. These TCRs come from a human patient who received an intestinal transplant, so some T cells may come from the graft donor. CDR3s leave out the opening cysteine and the closing phenylalanine or tryptophan. Fields, in order: D gene, V gene, CDR3 protein. The D gene is left open where the match is weak.

D gene: .
V gene: TRBV6-4
CDR3 protein: ASSVGAESYNEQF

D gene: TRBD1
V gene: TRBV10-3
CDR3 protein: AITQATGANYGYT

D gene: .
V gene: TRBV2
CDR3 protein: ASSDEQGSEAF

D gene: .
V gene: TRBV6-1
CDR3 protein: ASSERGPYSNQPQH

D gene: .
V gene: TRBV18
CDR3 protein: ASSPIGGDTEAF

D gene: .
V gene: TRBV7-2
CDR3 protein: ASSLAGATEAF

D gene: TRBD1
V gene: TRBV30
CDR3 protein: AWSVRQGEEGYT

D gene: .
V gene: TRBV6-1
CDR3 protein: ASSESGWEEEELF

D gene: TRBD1
V gene: TRBV6-5
CDR3 protein: ASSYGTANTEAF

D gene: .
V gene: TRBV14
CDR3 protein: ASSRDLGNTIY

D gene: TRBD1
V gene: TRBV15
CDR3 protein: ATSVGTGVGQY

D gene: TRBD2
V gene: TRBV2
CDR3 protein: ASSEAILAGAKNIQY

D gene: .
V gene: TRBV12-5
CDR3 protein: ASGLGTGTDTQY

D gene: TRBD1
V gene: TRBV29-1
CDR3 protein: SVDRGVQETQY